The 16 T cell receptor beta chains listed next were all sequenced from one sample in a study of CD8 T cells in Susac syndrome. Random hexamers were used to reverse transcribe the RNA input (roughly 0.5 to 1 ug). TCRdb reprocessed the immunoSEQ multiplex PCR reads via MiXCR and lists one record per CDR3 protein. The sample consists of some 180,000 distinct CDR3 sequences, about 95% of them appearing once. What was sequenced was CD4+ T cells from PBMCs. These receptors originate from a human donor in good health.

The J gene is TRBJ2-7, the V gene TRBV30; 7 bases map to TRBD1. V gave up 3 bases and J gave up 2 bases; unmatched junction bases: 4. CDR1 is GTSNPN, CDR2 SVGIG, per germline (reference sequence). This CDR3 is built from 13 residues. The CDR3, as DNA: TGTGCCTGGAGGTCCAGGGGGACCTACGAGCAGTACTTC. Its translation: CAWRSRGTYEQYF.

V is TRBV20-1 and J is TRBJ2-5; D unclear. The germline gives CDR1 DFQATT, CDR2 SNEGSKA (reference sequence). The CDR3 runs to 14 residues. V was trimmed by 0 bases and J by 1 base, leaving 9 bases between them. CDR3 sequence: CSAREGTTQETQYF. CDR3 bases: TGCAGTGCTAGAGAGGGTACAACCCAAGAGACCCAGTACTTC.

The V gene is TRBV20-1, the J gene TRBJ1-1; no reliable D call. This CDR3 contains 13 residues. CDR1 is DFQATT, CDR2 SNEGSKA, per germline (reference sequence). Between the trimmed V and J ends, which lost 3 bases and 0 bases, there was a span of 8 bases. The DNA for the CDR3 is TGCAGTGCTAGGGATGATTTGAACACTGAAGCTTTCTTT. Translated: CSARDDLNTEAFF.

J is TRBJ2-7 and V is TRBV27; 8 nucleotides align to TRBD2. V trimming: 5 bases; J trimming: 6 bases; junction bases outside the gene matches: 9. Germline lookup yields CDR1 MNHEY and CDR2 SMNVEV (reference sequence). The CDR3 runs 14 residues. The CDR3: CASSPRGLVGEQYF. The CDR3 region has the DNA TGTGCCAGCAGTCCCCGGGGACTAGTTGGCGAGCAGTACTTC.

This sequence joins TRBV9 and TRBJ2-5, with 14 positions matching TRBD2. Trimming took 0 bases from V and 10 from J; bases not matched to a gene: 5. The germline CDR1 and CDR2 sequences are SGDLS and YYNGEE. The length of the CDR3 is 15 residues. CDR3 DNA: TGTGCCAGCAGCGTAGAGGGACTAGCGGGAGAAGGCCAGTACTTC. Its translation is CASSVEGLAGEGQYF.

The V gene is TRBV20-1, the J gene TRBJ1-1; D not certain. The CDR3 loop spans 12 amino acids. Germline V gives CDR1 DFQATT, CDR2 SNEGSKA (reference sequence). V was clipped by 2 bases and J by 3 bases, with 7 bases between them. The CDR3 nucleotides read TGCAGTGCTAGACCGGTAGACACTGAAGCTTTCTTT. The encoded protein is CSARPVDTEAFF.

The genes are TRBV20-1 and TRBJ1-1; D is uncertain. CDR1 is DFQATT and CDR2 is SNEGSKA in the germline V gene (reference sequence). The CDR3 contains 12 residues. Trimming removed 6 bases from V and 7 bases from J, with 15 bases in between. The CDR3 reads CSAPLVASEAFF. The CDR3 DNA sequence: TGCAGTGCCCCTTTGGTAGCCAGTGAAGCTTTCTTT.

This rearrangement joins TRBV4-1 to TRBJ1-1; D is undetermined. V was shortened by 7 bases and J by 0 bases, with 15 bases between the two germline ends. The CDR3 totals 15 residues. Looked up from germline, CDR1 is MGHRA and CDR2 is YSYEKL. The CDR3 sequence is CASMLQVNMNTEAFF. For the CDR3, the DNA is TGCGCCAGCATGTTGCAGGTCAACATGAACACTGAAGCTTTCTTT.

The gene calls are TRBV28 and TRBJ2-7, with D possibly being TRBD1 or TRBD2 (5 bases each). V lost 2 bases and J 3 bases, leaving 11 bases between the germline ends. There are 14 residues in the CDR3. CDR1 is MDHEN and CDR2 is SYDVKM in the germline V gene. CDR3 residues: CASSLGTLVYEQYF. CDR3 nucleotide sequence: TGTGCCAGCAGTTTAGGGACGCTGGTCTACGAGCAGTACTTC.

The rearrangement links TRBV20-1 to TRBJ2-7; a possible D gene is TRBD1 (6 bases). CDR1 is DFQATT, CDR2 SNEGSKA, per germline (reference sequence). V gave up 6 bases and J gave up 4 bases, with 16 bases separating them. The CDR3 length is 13 residues. The CDR3 region has the DNA TGCAGTGCCCTACAGGGTGTAGGATACGAGCAGTACTTC. Translating gives CSALQGVGYEQYF.

This chain uses TRBV30 with TRBJ2-5; 10 bases align to TRBD1. The CDR3 runs 15 residues. In germline, CDR1 is GTSNPN, CDR2 SVGIG (reference sequence). The trim removed 1 base at V and 6 bases at J, leaving 8 bases unmatched. In DNA, the CDR3 is TGTGCCTGGAGTGCAACGACAGGGGGCGGACAGACCCAGTACTTC. It yields the protein CAWSATTGGGQTQYF. The full variable domain, rest sourced from reference TRBV30 and TRBJ2-5, is SQTIHQWPATLVQPVGSPLSLECTVEGTSNPNLYWYRQAAGRGLQLLFYSVGIGQISSEVPQNLSASRPQDRQFILSSKKLLLSDSGFYLCAWSATTGGGQTQYFGPGTRLLVL.

V usage is TRBV5-1 and J usage is TRBJ2-3, with a weak D call TRBD2 (5 bases). The CDR3 is 16 residues long. V gave up 0 bases and J gave up 2 bases, with 13 bases separating them. The germline V gene encodes CDR1 SGHRS and CDR2 YFSETQ. DNA of the CDR3: TGCGCCAGCAGCTTGGTCCCCGGACTGGCCACAGATACGCAGTATTTT. Protein product: CASSLVPGLATDTQYF.

In this sample, this clonotype turned up once. The J gene is TRBJ1-2, the V gene TRBV19; D unresolved. V lost 7 bases, J lost 4 bases, and 7 bases lay in between. This CDR3 is 11 amino acids long. CDR1 and CDR2 (germline): LNHDA, SQIVND (reference sequence). CDR3 residues: CASTGRYGYTF. The CDR3 nucleotides are TGTGCCAGTACGGGCCGCTATGGCTACACCTTC.

The chain carries TRBV25-1 and TRBJ2-7; 13 nucleotides agree with TRBD2. V lost 4 bases and J lost 5; bases outside the gene matches: 5. Germline values: CDR1 MGHDK, CDR2 SYGVNS. The CDR3 runs 15 residues. The CDR3 DNA reads as TGTGCCAGCAGTGTTGGACTAGCGGGAGCCCACGAGCAGTACTTC. This codes for CASSVGLAGAHEQYF.

This chain uses TRBV28 with TRBJ2-5; D tentatively reads TRBD1 or TRBD2 (5 bases each). CDR3 length equals 17 residues. The ends were cut back, 4 bases at V and 5 bases at J, with 23 bases in the middle. The germline V gene has CDR1 MDHEN and CDR2 SYDVKM. CDR3 in DNA: TGTGCCAGCAGTTGGAGGAGCCCGGACACCCGCTTGGAGACCCAGTACTTC. It specifies CASSWRSPDTRLETQYF. Looking up the rest from reference TRBV28 and TRBJ2-5 gives the full variable domain: DVKVTQSSRYLVKRTGEKVFLECVQDMDHENMFWYRQDPGLGLRLIYFSYDVKMKEKGDIPEGYSVSREKKERFSLILESASTNQTSMYLCASSWRSPDTRLETQYFGPGTRLLVL.

The genes are TRBV4-3 and TRBJ1-1; no clear D gene. V lost 1 base and J lost 5, with 5 bases in between. CDR1 LGHNA and CDR2 YSLEER come from the germline V gene. This CDR3 has 12 residues. The CDR3 loop is CASSQGRTEAFF. The CDR3 nucleotides read TGCGCCAGCAGCCAAGGGCGGACTGAAGCTTTCTTT.